These 22 T cell receptor beta chains originate from one sample sequenced in a study of cytomegalovirus exposure and HLA in healthy donors. The primer mix had 60 Vbeta and 13 Jbeta primers. TCRdb's table, derived via immunoSEQ multiplex PCR, lists solely in-frame clones and lacks some. The sample comprises 100,000 to 150,000 clones, roughly 82% of which are singletons, and around 14% rests with the top ten. The source material was PBMCs. Receptors originate from a woman aged 60-75 years in good health and CMV-seropositive.

The V call is TRBV7-2, the J call TRBJ1-2, with 11 bases aligning to TRBD1. This CDR3 has 15 amino acids. The ends lost 5 bases at V and 4 bases at J; junction bases unmatched: 6. Per the germline V gene, CDR1 is SGHTA and CDR2 is FQGNSA. CDR3 sequence (DNA): TGTGCCAGCAGCCTAGGGACAGGGGGGCTCTATGGCTACACCTTC. It translates to CASSLGTGGLYGYTF.

This clone is a singleton in its sample. V gene TRBV27 combines with J gene TRBJ2-1; D might be TRBD1 (7 bases). Trimming removed 2 bases at V and 7 bases at J, with 12 bases between. Germline V lookup: CDR1 MNHEY, CDR2 SMNVEV (reference sequence). The CDR3 covers 14 residues. CDR3 residues: CASSLDREVNEQFF. CDR3 DNA sequence: TGTGCCAGCAGTTTAGACAGGGAGGTGAATGAGCAGTTCTTC.

J is TRBJ1-5 and V is TRBV6-1; D may be TRBD1 (6 bases). CDR1 is MNHNS, CDR2 SASEGT, per germline. This CDR3 contains 14 residues. V dropped 9 bases and J dropped 3 bases, with 15 bases sitting between them. The CDR3 DNA reads TGTGCCAGTATACAGGGAACCCTCAATCAGCCCCAGCATTTT. As protein: CASIQGTLNQPQHF.

The chain has TRBV7-2 and TRBJ2-1; D might be TRBD1 (5 bases). V was trimmed by 1 base and J by 3 bases, leaving 10 bases between them. CDR1 SGHTA and CDR2 FQGNSA come from the germline V gene. The CDR3 has 15 residues. CDR3 in amino acids: CASSLGSQGYNEQFF. Written as DNA, the CDR3 is TGTGCCAGCAGCTTAGGTTCGCAGGGCTACAATGAGCAGTTCTTC.

This clone has just one count. In DNA, the CDR3 is TGTGCCAGCAGCTTGGCTGGAGGGTCTGGGGCCAACGTCCTGACTTTC. Protein product: CASSLAGGSGANVLTF. The chain recombines TRBV5-4 with TRBJ2-6, with D maybe TRBD2 (6 bases). The CDR3 consists of 16 residues. The germline V gene encodes CDR1 SGHNT and CDR2 YYREEE (reference sequence). V lost 0 bases, J lost 1 base, and 8 bases lay in between.

Only a few counts were recorded for this clone. The J gene is TRBJ1-2, the V gene TRBV7-8; possible D gene TRBD1, 5 bases. The CDR3 spans 14 residues. The germline gives CDR1 SGHVS, CDR2 FQNEAQ. Trimming shortened V by 7 bases and J by 2 bases, and 14 bases separated the two germline ends. CDR3 region: CASTERGANYGYTF. In DNA, the CDR3 is TGTGCCAGCACCGAGCGTGGGGCAAACTATGGCTACACCTTC. The variable domain in full, completed from reference TRBV7-8 and TRBJ1-2, reads GAGVSQSPRYKVAKRGQDVALRCDPISGHVSLFWYQQALGQGPEFLTYFQNEAQLDKSGLPSDRFFAERPEGSVSTLKIQRTQQEDSAVYLCASTERGANYGYTFGSGTRLTVV.

This clone was observed once. The V call is TRBV5-1, the J call TRBJ2-7; 7 bases are shared with TRBD1. The CDR3 extends over 15 amino acids. The germline CDR1 and CDR2 sequences are SGHRS and YFSETQ. V gave up 0 bases and J gave up 3 bases; unmatched junction bases: 6. The CDR3 DNA sequence: TGCGCCAGCAGCTTGGGCAGGGGGTCGGGCTACGAGCAGTACTTC. Encoded protein: CASSLGRGSGYEQYF.

The chain recombines TRBV29-1 with TRBJ2-6; D remains ambiguous. V lost 7 bases and J lost 0, with 7 bases in between. This CDR3 is 13 amino acids long. The germline CDR1 and CDR2 sequences are SQVTM and ANQGSEA. For the CDR3, the DNA is TGCAGCGCCTACAGCTCTGGGGCCAACGTCCTGACTTTC. It encodes CSAYSSGANVLTF. Drawing the rest from reference TRBV29-1 and TRBJ2-6, the complete variable domain is SAVISQKPSRDICQRGTSLTIQCQVDSQVTMMFWYRQQPGQSLTLIATANQGSEATYESGFVIDKFPISRPNLTFSTLTVSNMSPEDSSIYLCSAYSSGANVLTFGAGSRLTVL.

The chain recombines TRBV6-5 with TRBJ2-5; TRBD1 matches at 9 bases. Germline-derived CDR1 and CDR2 are MNHEY and SVGAGI. V lost 1 base, J lost 11 bases, and 11 bases stayed unmatched. This CDR3 has 15 amino acids. This CDR3 is CASSYFGTGSGQQYF. CDR3 in DNA: TGTGCCAGCAGTTACTTCGGGACAGGGTCCGGTCAGCAGTACTTC.

For this clone: Possible read error: a much larger clone is one base away. Other DNA variants within this sample encode the same CDR3. The rearrangement uses TRBV7-9 and TRBJ1-2; tentative D call: TRBD1 (6 bases). The germline V gene encodes CDR1 SEHNR and CDR2 FQNEAQ (reference sequence). V was trimmed by 5 bases and J by 4 bases, leaving 11 bases between them. The CDR3 contains 13 residues. The CDR3: CASSPGQRYGYTF. The CDR3 DNA reads as TGTGCCAGCAGCCCTGGACAGCGCTATGGCTACACCTTC.

CDR3 amino acids: CAWSAGVTRETQYF. The CDR3 DNA reads as TGTGCCTGGAGTGCCGGGGTGACGAGAGAGACCCAGTACTTC. V gene TRBV30 combines with J gene TRBJ2-5, with a tentative D call TRBD2 (5 bases). Trimming removed 1 base at V and 4 bases at J, with 13 bases between. The germline V gene encodes CDR1 GTSNPN and CDR2 SVGIG (reference sequence). The CDR3 consists of 14 residues.

This clone was counted a few times. This chain connects TRBV7-9 to TRBJ1-3, with TRBD1 matching over 9 bases. Germline trimming cut 6 bases from V and 2 bases from J; bases unmatched to any gene: 5. Per germline, CDR1 SEHNR and CDR2 FQNEAQ (reference sequence). The CDR3 spans 15 residues. CDR3 DNA sequence: TGTGCCAGCAGTTCACAGGGGGCACCTGGAAACACCATATATTTT. This encodes CASSSQGAPGNTIYF.

A remark on this clone: The sample carries other DNA sequences with the same CDR3. The chain links TRBV5-1 to TRBJ1-2; TRBD1 aligns across 8 bases. Germline V lookup: CDR1 SGHRS, CDR2 YFSETQ. This CDR3 region has 15 residues. The J segment lost 0 bases and the V segment lost 1 base, leaving 2 bases of the junction unmatched. In nucleotides, the CDR3 is TGCGCCAGCAGCTTGACAGGGGGAGCTAACTATGGCTACACCTTC. This gives the protein CASSLTGGANYGYTF.

The chain recombines TRBV7-2 with TRBJ1-1; 8 nucleotides agree with TRBD1. The junction had 6 bases not matched to a gene; V was cut back by 5 bases and J by 4 bases. Per germline, CDR1 SGHTA and CDR2 FQGNSA. This CDR3 spans 14 amino acids. The CDR3 coding sequence is TGTGCCAGCAGCACCGGACAGGGAGCCACTGAAGCTTTCTTT. Amino acids: CASSTGQGATEAFF.

This clone was observed a handful of times. The CDR3 nucleotides are TGCGCCAGCAGCCAGGAGGCGGGGGACCATGAGCAGTTCTTC. It encodes CASSQEAGDHEQFF. This rearrangement joins TRBV4-3 to TRBJ2-1; 7 bases align to TRBD2. CDR1 and CDR2 from the germline V gene are LGHNA and YSLEER. The V and J ends lost 3 bases and 8 bases, in that order; junction bases with no gene match: 7. The CDR3 extends over 14 amino acids.

The chain combines TRBV7-2 with TRBJ2-2; TRBD1 is a possible D gene (5 bases). Germline V gene sequence: CDR1 SGHTA, CDR2 FQGNSA. Between the trimmed V and J ends, which lost 3 bases and 1 base, there was a span of 9 bases. This CDR3 contains 15 residues. CDR3 DNA sequence: TGTGCCAGCAGCTTCAACCAGGGGAACACCGGGGAGCTGTTTTTT. Translated, it gives CASSFNQGNTGELFF.

This clone was picked up a small number of times. The CDR3 DNA is TGTGCCAGCAGCTTGGTAGGACAGCGAAACTACGAGCAGTACTTC. It translates to CASSLVGQRNYEQYF. The genes are TRBV5-8 and TRBJ2-5; tentatively, D is TRBD1 (6 bases). The J call may be mistaken, given a closer DNA end match to TRBJ2-7. Germline CDR1 reads SGHTS; CDR2 reads YDEGEE. The CDR3 runs 15 residues.

The rearrangement uses TRBV9 and TRBJ2-1, with 11 positions matching TRBD2. CDR3 length: 16 residues. After removal of 4 bases from V and 9 bases from J, the junction contained 12 bases not matched to a gene. The germline V gene has CDR1 SGDLS and CDR2 YYNGEE. CDR3 bases: TGTGCCAGCAGCATCATTACTAGCGGGAGAGGAAGTGAGCAGTTCTTC. It translates to CASSIITSGRGSEQFF.

This chain joins TRBV6-6 and TRBJ2-1; 12 bases are shared with TRBD2. CDR3 length: 14 residues. V gave up 5 bases and J gave up 6 bases; unmatched junction bases: 2. Looked up from germline, CDR1 is MNHNY and CDR2 is SVGAGI (reference sequence). Written as DNA, the CDR3 is TGTGCCAGCAGTCGACTAGCGGGGGTCAATGAGCAGTTCTTC. This codes for CASSRLAGVNEQFF.

The chain recombines TRBV6-5 with TRBJ1-2, with D maybe TRBD1 (6 bases). This CDR3 comprises 12 residues. The germline CDR1 and CDR2 sequences are MNHEY and SVGAGI. Trimming pared 5 bases from V and 8 bases from J, leaving 12 bases between. In nucleotides, the CDR3 is TGTGCCAGCAGTAAACAGGGCTGGGGCTACACCTTC. This translates into CASSKQGWGYTF.

The V and J genes are TRBV4-3 and TRBJ2-2; no clear D. Trimming removed 0 bases at V and 7 bases at J, with 21 bases between. Per germline, CDR1 LGHNA and CDR2 YSLEER. This CDR3 contains 18 residues. CDR3 sequence: CASSQDIVPLVAFGELFF. Here the CDR3 DNA reads TGCGCCAGCAGCCAAGATATCGTCCCCCTCGTCGCGTTCGGGGAGCTGTTTTTT.

The V call is TRBV28, the J call TRBJ1-2, with D maybe TRBD1 (6 bases). The germline V gene encodes CDR1 MDHEN and CDR2 SYDVKM. Trimming shortened V by 6 bases and J by 6 bases, and 11 bases separated the two germline ends. The CDR3 consists of 12 residues. The CDR3 loop is CASSYQGNGYTF. CDR3 DNA sequence: TGTGCCAGCAGCTATCAGGGGAATGGCTACACCTTC.